These 5 T cell receptor beta chains originate from one sample sequenced in a study of neurological immune-mediated disorders. The time point was: technical triplicate 2. TCRdb independently ran MiXCR on the 5' RACE reads; one entry per CDR3 protein. This table has about 59,000 distinct CDR3 sequences, 24% appearing once. Input material: PBMCs. Receptors originate from a man in his fifties or sixties with HTLV-1-associated myelopathy (HAM/TSP).

This clonotype was recorded many times. The chain joins TRBV20-1 to TRBJ2-7; 7 bases map to TRBD1. The CDR3 loop spans 13 amino acids. Losses at the gene ends were 1 base for V and 5 bases for J; bases not matched to a gene: 5. The germline CDR1 and CDR2 sequences are DFQATT and SNEGSKA (reference sequence). CDR3 residues: CSARAGTANEQYF. As DNA, the CDR3 is TGCAGTGCTAGAGCCGGGACAGCCAACGAGCAGTACTTC.

This clonotype was seen at least ten times. J is TRBJ2-2 and V is TRBV29-1; possibly TRBD1 for D (6 bases). The CDR3 spans 14 residues. Deletions cut 4 bases from V and 5 bases from J, with 14 bases between. Germline V gene lookup returns CDR1 SQVTM and CDR2 ANQGSEA. The CDR3 sequence: CSVAGDEWTGELFF. Written as DNA, the CDR3 is TGCAGCGTTGCAGGGGACGAGTGGACCGGGGAGCTGTTTTTT.

This clonotype appeared many times. The rearrangement uses TRBV10-3 and TRBJ1-1; D perhaps matches TRBD1 (6 bases). The CDR3 is made up of 16 amino acids. Trimming removed 2 bases at V and 2 bases at J, with 15 bases between. Per germline, CDR1 ENHRY and CDR2 SYGVKD. The CDR3 DNA follows: TGTGCCATCAGTGAGCCTCCCGGACAGTCAAACACTGAAGCTTTCTTT. Its protein is CAISEPPGQSNTEAFF.

This clonotype has ten or more counts. In DNA, the CDR3 is TGTGCCAGCAGCTTGAGCGGACACCCGGGCGATGAGCAGTTCTTC. Protein product: CASSLSGHPGDEQFF. The J gene is TRBJ2-1, the V gene TRBV9; D assignment may be TRBD1 or TRBD2 (5 bases each). CDR3 size: 15 residues. The V gene's germline CDR1 is SGDLS and CDR2 YYNGEE. Trimming pared 4 bases from V and 8 bases from J, leaving 19 bases between.

This clonotype was seen at least ten times. The rearrangement joins TRBV20-1 to TRBJ2-1; D unresolved. The V gene lost 0 bases and the J gene lost 10 bases, with 10 bases spanning the gap. CDR1 and CDR2 (germline): DFQATT, SNEGSKA (reference sequence). This CDR3 spans 12 amino acids. CDR3 sequence: CSARDKTTEQFF. The CDR3 nucleotides read TGCAGTGCTAGAGATAAGACAACGGAGCAGTTCTTC.